This TCR beta chain was found in a study of T cells in Graves' hyperthyroidism and ophthalmopathy. Study overall: Staff took peripheral blood when the initial diagnosis was made, before any treatment began. Study-wide results and caveats: Ophthalmopathy, as predicted by the model, came a median 6.5 months after the prediction.

This clonotype was recorded a few times. The antigen is unknown. Stable Graves' hyperthyroidism meant no ophthalmopathy progression within 18 months. In patients aged 18 to 65, hyperthyroidism was newly diagnosed, with duration under 2 months. Using RNA transcripts as the source, TCR beta CDR3 regions were amplified. When the TCR CDR3 underwent first-round RT-PCR, the HTBI primer set was used. TCRdb processed the multiplex PCR reads anew with MiXCR; each CDR3 protein has one entry. The data contain 600,000 to 900,000 distinct CDR3 sequences, about 16% of them singletons. The CDR3 runs to 15 residues. Germline V gene data show CDR1 as SNHLY and CDR2 as FYNNEI. V lost 2 bases to trimming and J lost 2 bases, with 12 bases between them.

Sequencing input: blood. The origin of this receptor is a man aged 18 to 35 with Graves' hyperthyroidism. The chain has TRBV2 and TRBJ1-1; no reliable D call. The CDR3 sequence is CASSEYGQSNTEAFF. The CDR3 DNA sequence: TGTGCCAGCAGTGAATACGGGCAGAGTAACACTGAAGCTTTCTTT. Full variable domain (missing parts from reference TRBV2 and TRBJ1-1): EPEVTQTPSHQVTQMGQEVILRCVPISNHLYFYWYRQILGQKVEFLVSFYNNEISEKSEIFDDQFSVERPDGSNFTLKIRSTKLEDSAMYFCASSEYGQSNTEAFFGQGTRLTVV.